This TCR beta chain was found in a study of control samples from healthy donors and cancer patients. The CDR3 is 14 amino acids. Trimming cost V 5 bases and J 2 bases, with 9 bases left between them. Germline CDR1 LNHDA, CDR2 SQIVND (reference sequence). Sequencing used immunoSEQ multiplex PCR; TCRdb keeps in-frame clones, though not all of them. This table holds around 100,000 clones, roughly 87% found once. This sequence originates from a woman aged 45-65 years in good health. The V and J genes are TRBV19 and TRBJ2-2, with a weak D call TRBD1 (5 bases). Sample: blood. CDR3 nucleotide sequence: TGTGCCAGTAGTGGAAGGACAAACACCGGGGAGCTGTTTTTT. Encoded protein: CASSGRTNTGELFF.